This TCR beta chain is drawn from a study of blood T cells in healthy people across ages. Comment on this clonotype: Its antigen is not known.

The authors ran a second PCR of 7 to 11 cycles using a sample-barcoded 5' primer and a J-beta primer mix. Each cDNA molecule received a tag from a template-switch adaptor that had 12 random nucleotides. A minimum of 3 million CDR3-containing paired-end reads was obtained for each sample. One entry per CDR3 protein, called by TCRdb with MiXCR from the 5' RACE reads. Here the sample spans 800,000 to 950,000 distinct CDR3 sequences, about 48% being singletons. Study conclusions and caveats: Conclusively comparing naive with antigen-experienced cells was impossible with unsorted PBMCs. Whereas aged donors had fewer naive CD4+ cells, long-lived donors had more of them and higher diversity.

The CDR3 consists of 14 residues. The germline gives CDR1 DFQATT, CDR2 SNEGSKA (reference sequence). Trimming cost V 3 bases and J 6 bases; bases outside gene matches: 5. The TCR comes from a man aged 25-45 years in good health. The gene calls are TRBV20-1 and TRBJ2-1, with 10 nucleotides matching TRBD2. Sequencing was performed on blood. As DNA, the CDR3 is TGCAGTGCTAGCTCTAGCGGGGGTGTCAATGAGCAGTTCTTC. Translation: CSASSSGGVNEQFF.